Presented here are 4 T cell receptor beta chains from one specimen sequenced in a study of blood T cells in healthy people across ages. Using a J-beta primer mix together with a sample-barcoded 5' primer, a second PCR was run for roughly 6 to 12 cycles. In TCRdb, the 5' RACE reads were re-called with MiXCR into one record per CDR3 protein. The repertoire holds approximately 1,000,000 distinct CDR3 sequences, with 40% to 45% as singletons. Input material: blood. The receptors here all came from a woman in her sixties in good health.

V usage is TRBV20-1 and J usage is TRBJ2-3, with 7 bases fitting TRBD2. Germline V gene lookup returns CDR1 DFQATT and CDR2 SNEGSKA (reference sequence). V lost 0 bases to trimming and J lost 8 bases; unmatched junction nucleotides: 14. This CDR3 region has 16 residues. The CDR3 DNA reads TGCAGTGCTAGAGATCCGGCTAGCGGTTCGCAGGGTACGCAGTATTTT. It is translated as CSARDPASGSQGTQYF.

The sample holds a few counts of this clonotype. The V and J genes are TRBV10-3 and TRBJ2-6; D unresolved. Germline CDR1 is ENHRY and CDR2 is SYGVKD. CDR3 size: 15 residues. Trimming removed 1 base at V and 4 bases at J, with 8 bases between. Here the CDR3 reads CAISEFRTGANVLTF. The CDR3, as DNA: TGTGCCATCAGTGAGTTCCGTACAGGGGCCAACGTCCTGACTTTC.

This clonotype was detected only a few times. The V call is TRBV6-1, the J call TRBJ1-2; D remains ambiguous. The ends were cut back, 1 base at V and 1 base at J, with 10 bases in the middle. Germline-derived CDR1 and CDR2 are MNHNS and SASEGT. The CDR3 has 15 residues. The CDR3 DNA reads as TGTGCCAGCAGTGAAGGGAAAGGGCTTAACTATGGCTACACCTTC. It specifies CASSEGKGLNYGYTF.

In this sample, this clonotype turned up a few times. The V gene is TRBV20-1, the J gene TRBJ2-5; 11 bases are a match to TRBD2. CDR1 is DFQATT and CDR2 is SNEGSKA in the germline V gene (reference sequence). J was trimmed by 5 bases and V by 6 bases; bases with no gene match: 11. The CDR3 totals 15 residues. The CDR3 nucleotides are TGCAGTGCCCGCGCTGCCGGGACTAGCGGCGAGACCCAGTACTTC. Translating gives CSARAAGTSGETQYF.